This T cell receptor beta chain was sequenced during a study of T cell responses to AZD1222 COVID-19 vaccine (TCRdb year 2021). Context from the whole study: A total of about 230 trial participants underwent TCR sequencing, of whom nearly 210 received two doses of AZD1222 and about 25 received two doses of the MenACWY control vaccine. Enrollment into the trials was organized by age into subgroups of 18-55, 56-69 and 70-plus years, and those subgroups contained around 150, 28 and 57 TCR-sequenced participants, respectively. Overall study results and their limits: Reportedly, close to half of the unique spike-specific TCRs recognized epitopes lying outside the regions that are mutated in the B.1.351 and B.1.1.7 variants. The vaccine-associated CD4 TCRs covered the entire spike protein, and the dominant responses fell in regions 160-218 and 743-854. The 56-69-year group was small, and its depth increase did not reach significance, likely because of low power. Conclusions about previously exposed vaccinees were limited because only a handful of AZD1222 recipients were SARS-CoV-2 seropositive at baseline. Because no day 14 peak-response samples were available, the repertoires could be characterized only after the peak T cell response. A significant rise in spike-specific TCR breadth and depth was observed after two AZD1222 doses relative to day 0 and relative to MenACWY recipients. Most participants were white British and females outnumbered males, and the authors suggested that clonal diversity may have been underestimated.

Concerning this clone: The target of this receptor is not known. One base away there is no much larger clone; base qualities are not given.

The cysteine opens and the phenylalanine closes a CDR3 of 15 amino acids. Of all the DNA, just the CDR3 is kept, 45 bases in frame from base 1. In the germline V gene, CDR1 corresponds to SNHLY and CDR2 to FYNNEI. V is cut by 4 bases and J by 7 bases, and the space between the germline ends is 16 bases. This sample's time point label indicates: about 28 days (+/-7) after the second vaccine dose. AZD1222 recipients given second doses at about 4 weeks or at about 12 weeks were pooled, since spike-specific TCR depth and breadth were not found to differ between the two schedules. The vaccinee samples were drawn from two UK trials, COV001 and COV002, one of which was a single-blind randomized controlled phase 2/3 trial testing AZD1222 (ChAdOx1 nCoV-19) in healthy adults. Trial participant PBMC samples were collected at day 0 and day 28 after the second dose for TCRbeta chain sequencing. The CDR3 regions of human TCRbeta chains were analyzed by immunosequencing. On the authors' methods: TCRs in the repertoires were matched against a reference library of SARS-CoV-2-specific TCRs that had been generated with the MIRA antigen-specificity platform. Breadth was defined as the fraction of unique TCRs that were SARS-CoV-2-associated. Depth was defined as the fraction of total T cells that were SARS-CoV-2-associated. Using the MIRA data, each spike-specific TCR was mapped to the spike region that the TCR reacts to and placed in a CD4 or CD8 class. Log10-transformed breadth and depth values were compared by one-way ANOVA with Sidak's multiple comparisons tests. Imported from immuneACCESS, the table was reduced by TCRdb to in-frame sequences with V and J called. These copies leave out some clones; in studies compared against another copy, an unresolved V gene accounts for under half, and the cause of the remainder is not known. V and J calls and clone size come straight from that table; D and trimming were deduced from the DNA. The sample table records roughly 120,000 clones; around 93% of these occur just once. 2.9% of the sample comes from the top ten.

This clonotype originated in an adult who received the AZD1222 COVID-19 vaccine. Recombination linked TRBV2 to TRBJ1-4; 5 matching bases give a weak D call of TRBD1. This sample comprised peripheral blood, obtained 28 days after the second AZD1222 dose. The nucleotides are TGTGCCAGCAGTGTGGGGCAGGGCAGTGGTGAAAAACTGTTTTTT. Its protein reads: CASSVGQGSGEKLFF.